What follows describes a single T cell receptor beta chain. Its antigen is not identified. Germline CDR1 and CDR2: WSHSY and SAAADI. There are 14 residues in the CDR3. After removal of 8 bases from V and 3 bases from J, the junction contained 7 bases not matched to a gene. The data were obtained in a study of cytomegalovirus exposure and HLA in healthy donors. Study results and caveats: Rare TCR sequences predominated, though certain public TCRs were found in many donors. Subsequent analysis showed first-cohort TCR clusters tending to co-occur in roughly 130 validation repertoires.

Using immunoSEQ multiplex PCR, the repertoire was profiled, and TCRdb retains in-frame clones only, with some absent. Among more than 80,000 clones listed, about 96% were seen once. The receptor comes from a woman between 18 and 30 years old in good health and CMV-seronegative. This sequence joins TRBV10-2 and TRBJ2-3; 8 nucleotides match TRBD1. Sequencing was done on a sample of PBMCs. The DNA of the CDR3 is TGCGCCAGCCGAGGACAGGGCCAAACAGATACGCAGTATTTT. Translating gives CASRGQGQTDTQYF.